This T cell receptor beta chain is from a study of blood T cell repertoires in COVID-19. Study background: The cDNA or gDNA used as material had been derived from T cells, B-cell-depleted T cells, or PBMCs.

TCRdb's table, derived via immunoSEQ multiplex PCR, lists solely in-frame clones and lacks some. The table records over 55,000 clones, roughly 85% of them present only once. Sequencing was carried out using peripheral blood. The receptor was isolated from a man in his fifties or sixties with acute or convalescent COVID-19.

The DNA for the CDR3 is TGCGCCAGCAGCCCCGCGGGGGGGGCTAGCACTGAAGCTTTCTTT. It specifies CASSPAGGASTEAFF. The chain has TRBV5-1 and TRBJ1-1; perhaps TRBD1 as D (6 bases). The CDR3 runs to 15 residues. Trimming left V 4 bases short and J 4 bases short, with 17 bases between. The germline CDR1 and CDR2 sequences are SGHRS and YFSETQ.